A single sample is the source of the 4 T cell receptor beta chains below, sequenced in a study of CD8 T cells in Susac syndrome. RNA in amounts of roughly 0.5 to 1 ug was reverse transcribed with random hexamers. TCRdb re-derived calls from the immunoSEQ multiplex PCR reads in MiXCR, one entry per CDR3 protein. The sample includes about 94,000 distinct CDR3 sequences, 85% to 95% of them seen just once. The specimen was CD4+ T cells from PBMCs. The receptors stem from a human donor with Susac syndrome.

V and J are TRBV6-6 and TRBJ2-7; a possible D gene is TRBD1 (5 bases). CDR1 is MNHNY and CDR2 is SVGAGI in the germline V gene (reference sequence). The V end lost 2 bases, the J end lost 3 bases, and 5 bases lay between the germline ends. CDR3 length equals 12 residues. CDR3 sequence reads: CASSYDSYEQYF. CDR3 sequence (DNA): TGTGCCAGCAGTTACGACAGCTACGAGCAGTACTTC.

The chain is built from TRBV7-2 and TRBJ2-3, with 7 bases fitting TRBD1. CDR3 size: 14 residues. Germline values: CDR1 SGHTA, CDR2 FQGNSA. Trimming removed 5 bases from V and 4 bases from J; junction bases left unmatched: 6. The CDR3 DNA follows: TGTGCCAGCAGCATGACAGGGAAAGCAGATACGCAGTATTTT. As protein: CASSMTGKADTQYF.

The rearrangement joins TRBV24-1 to TRBJ2-1; D may match TRBD1 or TRBD2 (5 bases each). The length of the CDR3 is 16 residues. The V gene lost 3 bases and the J gene lost 1 base, with 12 bases spanning the gap. Germline values: CDR1 KGHDR, CDR2 SFDVKD. The CDR3 DNA sequence: TGTGCCACCAGTGATCGGGACCGGGTATCCTACAATGAGCAGTTCTTC. It yields the protein CATSDRDRVSYNEQFF.

This rearrangement joins TRBV20-1 to TRBJ2-5; D not resolved. Between the trimmed V and J ends, which lost 3 bases and 5 bases, there was a span of 10 bases. The CDR3 sequence is 12 residues long. Per germline, CDR1 DFQATT and CDR2 SNEGSKA (reference sequence). CDR3 loop: CSARAIRETQYF. CDR3 DNA: TGCAGTGCTAGGGCGATTAGGGAGACCCAGTACTTC.